Listed below are T cell receptor beta chains from one sample, sequenced in a study of response to subunit inactivated influenza vaccine. TCRdb called the RT-PCR reads again in MiXCR, with one record for every CDR3 protein. The sample consists of 500,000 to 650,000 distinct CDR3 sequences, approximately 7.1% of them appearing once. Source: PBMCs from blood, taken 23 months after vaccination. The receptors shown here come from a man between 50 and 69 years old who received an inactivated influenza vaccine. The CDR3 runs from the conserved cysteine through the conserved F or W. The D gene is left open where the match is weak. Where a row states a size, it is once, few, many or the class of an expanded clone; other rows omit it.

clone_size	v_call	j_call	cdr3_length	d_call	cdr3_nt	cdr3_aa
.	TRBV7-7	TRBJ2-5	15	TRBD2	TGTGCTAGCAGCTTCGGGACTAGCGAACAAGAGACCCAGTACTTC	CASSFGTSEQETQYF
.	TRBV3-1	TRBJ1-5	13	.	TGTGCCAGCAGCCAGTCCCTTCATCAGCCCCAGCATTTT	CASSQSLHQPQHF
few	TRBV7-9	TRBJ1-1	15	TRBD1	TGTGCCAGCAGCCCAGCTCGACAGGGAACACTGAAAGCTTTCTTT	CASSPARQGTLKAFF
.	TRBV7-2	TRBJ2-7	15	TRBD1	TGTGCCAGCAGCTTTGTCGGGACAGGGTCCTACGAGCAGTACTTC	CASSFVGTGSYEQYF
many	TRBV7-9	TRBJ2-3	15	TRBD2	TGTGCCAGCAGCTTCGGACTAGCGGGGACAGATACGCAGTATTTT	CASSFGLAGTDTQYF
many	TRBV6-1	TRBJ2-3	16	TRBD2	TGTGCCAGCAGTGAGACGACTAGCGGGGGCACAGATACGCAGTATTTT	CASSETTSGGTDTQYF
few	TRBV4-2	TRBJ2-7	16	TRBD2	TGTGCCAGCAGCCAAGATCCGAGCGGGGTTAGGTACGAGCAGTACTTC	CASSQDPSGVRYEQYF
many	TRBV29-1	TRBJ2-7	12	.	TGCAGCGTTTACGGGATGTCCTACGAGCAGTACTTC	CSVYGMSYEQYF
few	TRBV6-1	TRBJ2-3	18	TRBD2	TGTGCCAGCAGTCCCCGCCGTGGACTAGCGGGAAGCACAGATACGCAGTATTTT	CASSPRRGLAGSTDTQYF
.	TRBV12-3/TRBV12-4	TRBJ1-6	15	.	TGTGCCAGCAGTTTAACGACAGAAACGGCTTCACCCCTCCACTTT	CASSLTTETASPLHF
.	TRBV30	TRBJ2-7	12	.	TGTGCCTGGAGTGCGACAGGAAGGGAGCAGTACTTC	CAWSATGREQYF
many	TRBV28	TRBJ2-2	11	.	TGTGGAATCGGAGGCACCGGGGAGCTGTTTTTT	CGIGGTGELFF
many	TRBV10-3	TRBJ2-7	15	TRBD1	TGTGCCATCAGTGGAGGACAGGGCTTTGTATACGAGCAGTACTTC	CAISGGQGFVYEQYF
.	TRBV14	TRBJ2-7	14	TRBD2	TGTGCCAGCAGGGCCACCGGGACTAGGGACGAGCAGTACTTC	CASRATGTRDEQYF
.	TRBV12-3/TRBV12-4	TRBJ2-1	17	.	TGTGCCAGCAGTTCGGGGGTGTGGGTAAATACCCACAATGAGCAGTTCTTC	CASSSGVWVNTHNEQFF
.	TRBV20-1	TRBJ1-3	14	.	TGCAGTGCTGCCCAGGGAAACTCTGGAAACACCATATATTTT	CSAAQGNSGNTIYF
many	TRBV20-1	TRBJ1-6	14	.	TGCAGTGCTAGGACAGGCCGTCAAGATTCACCCCTCCACTTT	CSARTGRQDSPLHF
.	TRBV24-1	TRBJ2-7	13	TRBD1	TGTGCCACCTCGACAGGGACCGTCCACGAGCAGTACTTC	CATSTGTVHEQYF